A selection of T cell receptor beta chains follows, all from one sample in a study of STAT3 mutations in large granular lymphocyte leukemia. Assay: immunoSEQ multiplex PCR; the TCRdb copy retains only in-frame clones and omits some. The sample includes roughly 25,000 clones, less than 95% seen only once; the top ten take under 7.5%. Source material: peripheral blood mononuclear cells. The receptors originated from a man aged 35-49 years with T-cell large granular lymphocyte leukemia. Some clones in this sample may be carry-over from other donors' samples. Each CDR3 is given with its conserved first and last residue. The order of the fields is V gene, clone size, CDR3 protein. Some rows have no size entry. The others give once, few or many, or a class for an expanded clone.

V: TRBV27; size: .; CDR3: CASSLTGVPTDTQYF
V: TRBV6-6; size: .; CDR3: CASSRPGTGITYEQYF
V: TRBV2; size: .; CDR3: CASSDIQGVKPQHF
V: TRBV18; size: .; CDR3: CASSPGNSPLHF
V: TRBV19; size: .; CDR3: CASSIDPRPTGELFF
V: TRBV29-1; size: .; CDR3: CSVEGADNSYEQYF
V: TRBV5-6; size: .; CDR3: CASSGLAGTGGEKLFF
V: TRBV5-1; size: .; CDR3: CASSLDGDSPLHF
V: TRBV5-1; size: .; CDR3: CASSRNRGDTQYF
V: TRBV6-5; size: once; CDR3: CASSYSGTGSYGYTF
V: TRBV18; size: .; CDR3: CASSPDRDRDTDTQYF
V: TRBV28; size: .; CDR3: CASSWDRDRVIGGYEQYF
V: TRBV5-1; size: .; CDR3: CASSLAGGSGGNF
V: TRBV30; size: .; CDR3: CAWSKPYSNQPQHF
V: TRBV27; size: .; CDR3: CASSLSRRAGGEQYF
V: TRBV7-3; size: .; CDR3: CASSLIGGQETQYF
V: TRBV5-4; size: .; CDR3: CASSLVQGNSPLHF
V: TRBV6-5; size: .; CDR3: CASRLQGASTDTQYF
V: TRBV4-1; size: .; CDR3: CASSQAEARGQYF
V: TRBV10-3; size: few; CDR3: CAISGLAGGPVVEQFF
V: TRBV20-1; size: .; CDR3: CSASGDTEAFF
V: TRBV6-5; size: .; CDR3: CASSYRGAPRETQYF
V: TRBV7-9; size: .; CDR3: CASSGRQGASGYEQYF
V: TRBV7-9; size: .; CDR3: CASSLRVSSTDTQYF
V: TRBV28; size: .; CDR3: CASSQIRDGQETQYF
V: TRBV4-1; size: .; CDR3: CASSPGQYKETQYF
V: TRBV7-3; size: .; CDR3: CASSLGGLNTEAFF
V: TRBV5-1; size: .; CDR3: CASSPGDRGRIEAFF
V: TRBV18; size: .; CDR3: CASSPLRGSGEAFF
V: TRBV27; size: .; CDR3: CASSRDSHYGYTF
V: TRBV4-3; size: once; CDR3: CASSQDRGRDNEKLFF
V: TRBV7-7; size: .; CDR3: CASSPFRDVPYEQYF
V: TRBV29-1; size: .; CDR3: CSVVRDLNTGELFF
V: TRBV6-5; size: .; CDR3: CASSDRYEQYF
V: TRBV7-6; size: .; CDR3: CASSLRQDRGYEQYF
V: TRBV7-2; size: once; CDR3: CASSLTGGWGETQYF
V: TRBV7-2; size: .; CDR3: CASSPGRSYGYTF
V: TRBV28; size: .; CDR3: CASRDDRASYEQYF
V: TRBV18; size: once; CDR3: CASSPGQGEGYTF
V: TRBV18; size: .; CDR3: CASSRDYGYTF
V: TRBV30; size: once; CDR3: CACRGASSSYNEQFF
V: TRBV6-6; size: .; CDR3: CASSRSNQPQHF
V: TRBV7-9; size: .; CDR3: CASSIGQGSTEAFF
V: TRBV9; size: once; CDR3: CASSVADRAHNSPLHF
V: TRBV5-1; size: .; CDR3: CASSLTGLAKDSPLHF
V: TRBV7-6; size: .; CDR3: CASSSLGQGALTEAFF
V: TRBV9; size: .; CDR3: CASSVAGQAYEQYF
V: TRBV5-1; size: .; CDR3: CASSLWGSGETEAFF
V: TRBV7-2; size: .; CDR3: CASSPGQGGGYTF